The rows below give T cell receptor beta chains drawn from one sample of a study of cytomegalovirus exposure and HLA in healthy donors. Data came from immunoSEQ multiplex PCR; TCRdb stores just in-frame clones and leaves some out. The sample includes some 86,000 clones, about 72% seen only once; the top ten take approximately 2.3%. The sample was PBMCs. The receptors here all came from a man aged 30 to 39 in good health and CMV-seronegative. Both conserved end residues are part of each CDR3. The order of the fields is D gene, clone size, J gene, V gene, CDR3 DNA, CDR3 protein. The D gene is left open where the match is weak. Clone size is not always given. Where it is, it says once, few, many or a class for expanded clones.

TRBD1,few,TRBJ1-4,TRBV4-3,TGCGCCAGCAGCCAAGACAGGGGGAGCTCTAATGAAAAACTGTTTTTT,CASSQDRGSSNEKLFF
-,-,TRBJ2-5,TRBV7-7,TGTGCTAGCAGCCCAATGACAGTTCTAGAGACCCAGTACTTC,CASSPMTVLETQYF
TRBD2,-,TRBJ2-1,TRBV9,TGTGCCAGCAGCTTCCGGGATGTAAGGGAGGGCCTTGATGATGAGCAGTTCTTC,CASSFRDVREGLDDEQFF
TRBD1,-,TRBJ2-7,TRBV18,TGTGCCAGCTCACCACCGGCCCAGGGGGCGTGGGAGCAGTACTTC,CASSPPAQGAWEQYF
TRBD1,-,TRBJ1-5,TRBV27,TGTGCCAGCAGTTTACTACAGGGGGGACAGCCCCAGCATTTT,CASSLLQGGQPQHF
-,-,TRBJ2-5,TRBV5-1,TGCGCCAGCAGCGAGAGGGGGGGGTTCCAAGAGACCCAGTACTTC,CASSERGGFQETQYF
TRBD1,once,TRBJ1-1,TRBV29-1,TGCAGCGTCTCGACAGGGGCGTGGACTGAAGCTTTCTTT,CSVSTGAWTEAFF
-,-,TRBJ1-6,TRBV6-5,TGTGCCAGCAAGTTGGAGGGACCCCTTAATTCACCCCTCCACTTT,CASKLEGPLNSPLHF
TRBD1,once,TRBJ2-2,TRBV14,TGTGCCAGCAGCCCGCAACCAATTTACAGGGGGCCAAACACCGGGGAGCTGTTTTTT,CASSPQPIYRGPNTGELFF
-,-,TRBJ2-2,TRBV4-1,TGCGCCAGCCGCGGCGGGGAGCTGTTTTTT,CASRGGELFF
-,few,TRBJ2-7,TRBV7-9,TGTGCCAGCAGCCCCATGTACGAGCAGTACTTC,CASSPMYEQYF
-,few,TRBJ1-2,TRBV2,TGTGCCAGCAGTGGGACCGAGGGATATGGCTACACCTTC,CASSGTEGYGYTF
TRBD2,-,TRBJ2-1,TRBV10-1,TGCGCCAGCAGCGCCGGGACTAGCGGAAGGGGGTTCTTC,CASSAGTSGRGFF
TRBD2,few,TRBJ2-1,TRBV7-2,TGTGCCAGCAGCTTAGCGGGGGGCCGGGCGGGGGGGCAGTTCTTC,CASSLAGGRAGGQFF
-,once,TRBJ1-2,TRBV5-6,TGTGCCAGCAGCTTGGTTGACAGGACGAGGGGCTACACCTTC,CASSLVDRTRGYTF
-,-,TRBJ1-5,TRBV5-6,TGTGCCAGCAGCTTGGGGCCCGTCGGCAATCAGCCCCAGCATTTT,CASSLGPVGNQPQHF
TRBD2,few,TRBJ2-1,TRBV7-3,TGTGCCAGCAGCCGCGTAGCGGGGGGTTCCAATGAGCAGTTCTTC,CASSRVAGGSNEQFF
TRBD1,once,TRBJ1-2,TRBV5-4,TGTGCCAGCAGCTCGACAGGGTCAACCTATGGCTACACCTTC,CASSSTGSTYGYTF
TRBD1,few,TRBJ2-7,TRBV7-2,TGTGCCAGCAGCTCCAAAGCAGGGGGCCAGCCGACGGGGCAGTACTTC,CASSSKAGGQPTGQYF
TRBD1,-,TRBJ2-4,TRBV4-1,TGCGCCAGCAGCCTGATACCGGGACAGGCAGCCAAAAACATTCAGTACTTC,CASSLIPGQAAKNIQYF
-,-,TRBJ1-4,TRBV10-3,TGTGCCATCAGTGGGGGCAGTGGGTCCACTAATGAAAAACTGTTTTTT,CAISGGSGSTNEKLFF
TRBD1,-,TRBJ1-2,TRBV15,TGTGCCACCAGCATAGCCGGGACAGAGTCCTATGGCTACACCTTC,CATSIAGTESYGYTF